The 11 T cell receptor beta chains reported below all come from one sample, sequenced in a study of T cell repertoires in cytomegalovirus infection. These receptors' antigens are unknown. Using its own MiXCR run on the reads, TCRdb lists one record per CDR3 protein. The sample yields around 900,000 distinct CDR3 sequences, around 32% seen once. The sample in question was cultured CD8+ T cells from PBMCs, obtained from culture after CMV antigen stimulation. Receptors were obtained from a human donor in good health (CMV status not recorded). Some clones in this sample may be carry-over from other donors' samples.

In its sample, this clonotype was seen a few times. The CDR3 DNA sequence: TGTGCCAGCAGCTTAGTTGCCCATGTGAACACTGAAGCTTTCTTT. Protein sequence: CASSLVAHVNTEAFF. J is TRBJ1-1 and V is TRBV7-9; no clear D gene. The CDR3 runs 15 residues. Germline values: CDR1 SEHNR, CDR2 FQNEAQ (reference sequence). V lost 1 base to trimming and J lost 0 bases, with 9 bases between them. The full variable domain, rest sourced from reference TRBV7-9 and TRBJ1-1, is DTGVSQNPRHKITKRGQNVTFRCDPISEHNRLYWYRQTLGQGPEFLTYFQNEAQLEKSRLLSDRFSAERPKGSFSTLEIQRTEQGDSAMYLCASSLVAHVNTEAFFGQGTRLTVV.

The chain recombines TRBV4-1 with TRBJ1-1, with D perhaps TRBD1 (5 bases). The germline CDR1 and CDR2 sequences are MGHRA and YSYEKL. The CDR3 is made up of 16 amino acids. V gave up 5 bases and J gave up 9 bases, with 25 bases separating them. The CDR3 region has the DNA TGCGCCAGCAGCTTTACAGGTGGAGGCCTTGGGGGACAAGCTTTCTTT. Translating it yields CASSFTGGGLGGQAFF.

This clonotype was recorded a few times. V is TRBV4-1 and J is TRBJ2-2; unclear D gene. Per germline, CDR1 MGHRA and CDR2 YSYEKL. CDR3 length: 12 residues. Trimming stripped 3 bases from V and 14 bases from J, with 13 bases between. CDR3 nucleotides: TGCGCCAGCAGCCATGACCGGCCACACCTGTTTTTT. Its translation is CASSHDRPHLFF.

There are many counts of this clonotype. The V gene is TRBV7-8, the J gene TRBJ1-1, with 10 bases fitting TRBD1. The V and J ends lost 1 base and 4 bases, in that order; junction bases with no gene match: 3. Per germline, CDR1 SGHVS and CDR2 FQNEAQ. The CDR3 contains 15 residues. The CDR3 protein is CASSLVGTGVTEAFF. CDR3 in DNA: TGTGCCAGCAGCTTAGTCGGGACAGGGGTCACTGAAGCTTTCTTT.

The chain uses TRBV4-2 and TRBJ1-1; tentatively, D is TRBD1 (5 bases). This CDR3 region has 15 residues. V lost 2 bases to trimming and J lost 10 bases, with 20 bases between them. Per germline, CDR1 LGHNA and CDR2 YNFKEQ. CDR3 nucleotide sequence: TGTGCCAGCAGCCAAATCGCCAGGGAGGGCTCGCGAGCTTTCTTT. Residues: CASSQIAREGSRAFF.

The CDR3 region has the DNA TGCGCCAGCAGCCCTCAGGGATCGAAGACCCAGTACTTC. Amino acids: CASSPQGSKTQYF. The chain carries TRBV4-3 and TRBJ2-5, with D possibly matching TRBD1 (5 bases). With 4 bases removed from V and 6 bases from J, the gap between germline ends came to 12 bases. In germline, CDR1 is LGHNA, CDR2 YSLEER. The CDR3 is 13 amino acids.

This clonotype was detected many times. V is TRBV4-3 and J is TRBJ2-3; 15 bases map to TRBD2. The germline gives CDR1 LGHNA, CDR2 YSLEER. The CDR3 is 15 residues long. With V trimmed by 4 bases and J by 4 bases, 0 bases remained unmatched. CDR3 protein: CASSRTSGGADTQYF. DNA for the CDR3: TGCGCCAGCAGCCGGACTAGCGGGGGGGCAGATACGCAGTATTTT.

The chain recombines TRBV6-1 with TRBJ2-3; TRBD1 agrees at 8 bases. This CDR3 spans 15 amino acids. Germline loops: CDR1 MNHNS, CDR2 SASEGT. V trimming: 6 bases; J trimming: 4 bases; junction bases outside the gene matches: 9. The CDR3 nucleotides read TGTGCCAGCAGAAATTACAGGGGGGCTGCAGATACGCAGTATTTT. The encoded protein is CASRNYRGAADTQYF.

The chain employs TRBV19 and TRBJ2-1, with 10 bases fitting TRBD2. Germline CDR1 and CDR2: LNHDA and SQIVND (reference sequence). The CDR3 runs 15 residues. Trimming at V came to 7 bases and at J to 3 bases, leaving 6 bases not matched to a gene. In nucleotides, the CDR3 is TGTGCCAGTACCCGTAGCGGGGGGATCTACAATGAGCAGTTCTTC. The encoded protein is CASTRSGGIYNEQFF.

The chain uses TRBV19 and TRBJ2-1, with D uncertain. Looked up from germline, CDR1 is LNHDA and CDR2 is SQIVND (reference sequence). The CDR3 is made up of 12 amino acids. V was pared by 4 bases and J by 5 bases, with 6 bases between. The CDR3: CASSRPHNEQFF. The CDR3 nucleotides are TGTGCCAGTAGTAGGCCACACAATGAGCAGTTCTTC.

This chain joins TRBV7-9 and TRBJ2-3; TRBD1 agrees at 8 bases. The germline gives CDR1 SEHNR, CDR2 FQNEAQ (reference sequence). CDR3 length: 15 amino acids. Unmatched junction bases numbered 5, after V lost 4 bases and J lost 2 bases. CDR3 residues: CASSSPDRATDTQYF. In DNA, the CDR3 is TGTGCCAGCAGCTCCCCGGACAGGGCCACAGATACGCAGTATTTT.